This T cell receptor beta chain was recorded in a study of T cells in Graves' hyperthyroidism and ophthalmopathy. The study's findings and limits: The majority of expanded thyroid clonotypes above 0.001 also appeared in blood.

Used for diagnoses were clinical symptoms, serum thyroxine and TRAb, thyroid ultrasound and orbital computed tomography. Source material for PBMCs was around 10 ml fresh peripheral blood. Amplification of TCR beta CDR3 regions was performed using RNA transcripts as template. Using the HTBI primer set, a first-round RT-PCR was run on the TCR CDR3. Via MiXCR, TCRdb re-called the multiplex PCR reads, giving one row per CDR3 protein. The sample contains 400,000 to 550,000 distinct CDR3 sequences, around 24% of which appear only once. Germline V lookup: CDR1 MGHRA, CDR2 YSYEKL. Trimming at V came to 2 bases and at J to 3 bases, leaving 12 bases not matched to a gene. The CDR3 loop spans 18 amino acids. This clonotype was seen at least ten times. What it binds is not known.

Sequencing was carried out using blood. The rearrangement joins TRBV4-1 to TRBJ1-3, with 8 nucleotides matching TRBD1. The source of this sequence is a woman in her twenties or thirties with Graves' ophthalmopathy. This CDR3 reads CASSQNTGTGRDGNTIYF. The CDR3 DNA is TGCGCCAGCAGCCAAAATACCGGGACAGGCCGTGATGGAAACACCATATATTTT.